This T cell receptor (beta chain) was identified in a study of cytomegalovirus exposure and HLA in healthy donors. About the research overall: One earlier analysis, a look at around 180 million T cells, found about 110 million unique TCR beta sequences. Drawn from HLA-typed donors, 65 million to 100 million unique TCRs were held in an early data release.

The PCR was carried out with 60 Vbeta primers and 13 Jbeta primers. Sequencing used immunoSEQ multiplex PCR; TCRdb keeps in-frame clones, though not all of them. The data show about 120,000 clones, around three quarters seen once. V lost 2 bases and J lost 8, with 6 bases in between. The germline V gene encodes CDR1 LNHDA and CDR2 SQIVND (reference sequence). CDR3 length: 12 residues. A few counts support this clone. Sample: PBMCs. The receptor was derived from a male donor in good health and CMV-seronegative. J is TRBJ1-4 and V is TRBV19; unclear D gene. In DNA, the CDR3 is TGTGCCAGTAGTATACCGCGGGAAAAACTGTTTTTT. Its protein is CASSIPREKLFF. Complete variable domain (other parts from reference TRBV19 and TRBJ1-4): DGGITQSPKYLFRKEGQNVTLSCEQNLNHDAMYWYRQDPGQGLRLIYYSQIVNDFQKGDIAEGYSVSREKKESFPLTVTSAQKNPTAFYLCASSIPREKLFFGSGTQLSVL.